The 10 T cell receptor beta chains in this list originate from one sample, sequenced in a study of CD8 T cells in cerebrospinal fluid in Alzheimer's disease. TCRdb re-called the 10x single-cell sequencing reads and shows each CDR3 protein once, DNA omitted. Its table records around 600 distinct CDR3 sequences. Sequenced: cerebrospinal fluid. These receptors all stem from a human donor with Parkinson's disease.

In terms of frequency, this clonotype is large (0.1 to 1%). The chain couples TRBV6-2 or TRBV6-3 to TRBJ2-1; without DNA, the TCRdb call of TRBD1 cannot be checked. This CDR3 has 15 residues. CDR1 and CDR2 from the germline V gene are MNHEY and SVGEGT. CDR3 sequence: CASSYGTGGKNEQFF.

This clonotype ranks as medium-sized in terms of frequency. The V and J genes are TRBV4-2 and TRBJ1-2; the TCRdb call, TRBD1, lacks DNA for checking. Germline V gene sequence: CDR1 LGHNA, CDR2 YNFKEQ. The CDR3 is made up of 13 amino acids. The CDR3 region is CASSQMQGDGYTF.

This clonotype is deemed large by its frequency. This rearrangement joins TRBV3-1 to TRBJ2-1; TCRdb returns TRBD1, unconfirmable since there is no DNA. Germline values: CDR1 LGHDT, CDR2 YNNKEL (reference sequence). This CDR3 region has 17 residues. Here the CDR3 reads CASSQGVGARVLNEQFF.

This clonotype is called large based on its frequency. The CDR3 loop is CASSSTRDEQYF. V gene TRBV4-3 combines with J gene TRBJ2-7; TCRdb reports TRBD1, a call that lacks DNA to check it against. Germline lookup yields CDR1 LGHNA and CDR2 YSLEER. The CDR3 extends over 12 amino acids.

This clonotype is deemed medium-sized (0.01 to 0.1%) by its frequency. V gene TRBV18 combines with J gene TRBJ2-5. This CDR3 is 14 amino acids long. The germline V gene has CDR1 KGHSH and CDR2 LQKENI. Here the CDR3 reads CASSPANSQETQYF.

Judged by frequency, this clonotype is large. The chain joins TRBV6-1 to TRBJ1-3; the TCRdb call, TRBD1, lacks DNA for checking. The CDR3 has 15 amino acids. Per the germline V gene, CDR1 is MNHNS and CDR2 is SASEGT. CDR3 loop: CASGNTGTTRNTIYF.

In terms of frequency, this clonotype is medium-sized. J is TRBJ2-7 and V is TRBV5-5. Germline lookup yields CDR1 SGHKS and CDR2 YYEKEE (reference sequence). This CDR3 is 12 amino acids long. Here the CDR3 reads CASSLGLSEQYF.

Judged by frequency, this clonotype is large. The V and J genes are TRBV4-2 and TRBJ2-3; the TRBD2 assignment by TCRdb is unverifiable without DNA. This CDR3 has 15 amino acids. CDR1 and CDR2 from the germline V gene are LGHNA and YNFKEQ. The chain's CDR3 is CASSQRTSGTDTQYF.

By frequency, this clonotype is large. The genes are TRBV18 and TRBJ1-2. The germline V gene has CDR1 KGHSH and CDR2 LQKENI. The CDR3 covers 14 residues. The chain's CDR3 is CASSPNPSSAGYTF.

This clonotype is classed as large (0.1 to 1%) by frequency. The rearrangement links TRBV7-6 to TRBJ1-1; lacking DNA, the TRBD1 call made by TCRdb goes unchecked. CDR1 and CDR2 from the germline V gene are SGHVS and FNYEAQ. This CDR3 region has 16 residues. The CDR3 is CASSSRDRGRRGEAFF. The full variable domain, completed using reference TRBV7-6 and TRBJ1-1, is GAGVSQSPRYKVTKRGQDVALRCDPISGHVSLYWYRQALGQGPEFLTYFNYEAQQDKSGLPNDRFSAERPEGSISTLTIQRTEQRDSAMYRCASSSRDRGRRGEAFFGQGTRLTVV.